Each of the 31 T cell receptor beta chains below was sequenced from the same sample in a study of shared clonotypes between healthy human individuals. Assay: immunoSEQ multiplex PCR; the TCRdb copy retains only in-frame clones and omits some. The sample has nearly 2 million clones, about 94% seen once. Terminally differentiated effector memory CD45RA+ cells were excluded by CCR7 positive selection of CD45RO-negative cells. The sample consisted of naive CD8+ T cells sorted from blood. These receptors were taken from a man aged 18 to 30 in good health.

This chain joins TRBV6-5 and TRBJ1-5; D is uncertain. The CDR3 extends over 12 amino acids. V lost 7 bases to trimming and J lost 4 bases, with 8 bases between them. Looked up from germline, CDR1 is MNHEY and CDR2 is SVGAGI. This chain's CDR3 is CASTLSNQPQHF. CDR3 nucleotides: TGTGCCAGCACCCTTTCTAATCAGCCCCAGCATTTT.

This clone was seen a few times. This sample includes further DNA sequences coding for the same CDR3. J is TRBJ1-1 and V is TRBV30; no clear D. The ends were cut back, 0 bases at V and 2 bases at J, with 1 base in the middle. The CDR3 sequence is 11 residues long. CDR1 and CDR2 (germline): GTSNPN, SVGIG (reference sequence). The CDR3 here is CAWSVNTEAFF. In DNA, the CDR3 is TGTGCCTGGAGTGTCAACACTGAAGCTTTCTTT.

The rearrangement uses TRBV7-3 and TRBJ2-1; tentative D call: TRBD2 (5 bases). The CDR3 sequence is 18 residues long. From germline, CDR1 is SGHTA and CDR2 FQGTGA. Trimming cost V 0 bases and J 0 bases, with 15 bases left between them. CDR3: CASSLTHRSGNSYNEQFF. In nucleotides, the CDR3 is TGTGCCAGCAGCTTAACCCATCGATCGGGAAACTCCTACAATGAGCAGTTCTTC.

The chain uses TRBV30 and TRBJ1-3; D possibly corresponds to TRBD1 (5 bases). The CDR3 is 12 residues long. Trimming left V 2 bases short and J 8 bases short, with 10 bases between. Germline V gene data show CDR1 as GTSNPN and CDR2 as SVGIG (reference sequence). The CDR3 DNA follows: TGTGCCTGGAGTCCCAGGGAGGACACCATATATTTT. Translated, it gives CAWSPREDTIYF.

The chain's CDR3 is CASSPGQGQSLPYEQYF. Here the CDR3 DNA reads TGTGCCAGCTCCCCCGGGCAGGGCCAATCCCTTCCCTACGAGCAGTACTTC. V usage is TRBV18 and J usage is TRBJ2-7; maybe TRBD1 (5 bases). The CDR3 totals 17 residues. V gave up 6 bases and J gave up 2 bases, with 23 bases separating them. In germline, CDR1 is KGHSH, CDR2 LQKENI. The full variable domain, its missing parts supplied by reference TRBV18 and TRBJ2-7, is NAGVMQNPRHLVRRRGQEARLRCSPMKGHSHVYWYRQLPEEGLKFMVYLQKENIIDESGMPKERFSAEFPKEGPSILRIQQVVRGDSAAYFCASSPGQGQSLPYEQYFGPGTRLTVT.

The chain recombines TRBV9 with TRBJ2-7; 10 nucleotides align to TRBD1. The CDR3 spans 14 residues. V was pared by 2 bases and J by 5 bases, with 4 bases of the junction left unmatched. From germline, CDR1 is SGDLS and CDR2 YYNGEE. CDR3 protein: CASSVGTGEHEQYF. Here the CDR3 DNA reads TGTGCCAGCAGCGTTGGGACAGGGGAGCACGAGCAGTACTTC. Variable domain in full (rest from reference TRBV9 and TRBJ2-7): DSGVTQTPKHLITATGQRVTLRCSPRSGDLSVYWYQQSLDQGLQFLIQYYNGEERAKGNILERFSAQQFPDLHSELNLSSLELGDSALYFCASSVGTGEHEQYFGPGTRLTVT.

With respect to this clone: The CDR3 ends on some other residue instead of the conserved phenylalanine or tryptophan, so this is likely a read error. No DNA is shown, since the ends of the CDR3 on it are uncertain; the CDR3 is the one TCRdb lists. The chain couples TRBV19 to TRBJ2-7; TRBD2, the table's D call, was not compared with the DNA. The CDR3 spans 11 residues, counting both ends. CDR1 is LNHDA, CDR2 SQIVND, per germline (reference sequence). The chain's CDR3 is CARSIISGGHS.

The gene calls are TRBV7-3 and TRBJ2-7; the D gene is possibly TRBD1 (5 bases). Germline V gene lookup returns CDR1 SGHTA and CDR2 FQGTGA. This CDR3 is built from 13 residues. V lost 5 bases and J 5 bases, leaving 13 bases between the germline ends. CDR3 DNA: TGTGCCAGCAGCAAGACAGAGTCCCACGAGCAGTACTTC. Residues: CASSKTESHEQYF.

V and J are TRBV6-5 and TRBJ2-3; D gene unclear. CDR1 and CDR2 (germline): MNHEY, SVGAGI. Trimming cost V 5 bases and J 4 bases, with 16 bases left between them. CDR3 length: 15 amino acids. CDR3 DNA sequence: TGTGCCAGCAGTACATTTTTGGAGACGGCAGATACGCAGTATTTT. It is translated as CASSTFLETADTQYF.

The gene calls are TRBV27 and TRBJ2-1; the D gene is possibly TRBD2 (5 bases). The germline V gene encodes CDR1 MNHEY and CDR2 SMNVEV (reference sequence). The CDR3 consists of 14 residues. V gave up 0 bases and J gave up 8 bases, with 11 bases separating them. The CDR3 DNA is TGTGCCAGCAGTTTATCGAGGGCTAGTGATGAGCAGTTCTTC. Amino acids: CASSLSRASDEQFF.

In DNA form, the CDR3 reads TGCGCCAGCAGCTTCCTTAATTCAACTTCCTACGAGCAGTACTTC. Protein sequence: CASSFLNSTSYEQYF. The V gene is TRBV5-1, the J gene TRBJ2-7; D call uncertain. The V gene lost 2 bases and the J gene lost 1 base, with 13 bases spanning the gap. This CDR3 has 15 residues. Germline V gene sequence: CDR1 SGHRS, CDR2 YFSETQ. The full variable domain, its missing parts supplied by reference TRBV5-1 and TRBJ2-7, is KAGVTQTPRYLIKTRGQQVTLSCSPISGHRSVSWYQQTPGQGLQFLFEYFSETQRNKGNFPGRFSGRQFSNSRSEMNVSTLELGDSALYLCASSFLNSTSYEQYFGPGTRLTVT.

V gene TRBV10-2 combines with J gene TRBJ1-2, with a tentative D call TRBD1 (6 bases). V was clipped by 8 bases and J by 2 bases, with 12 bases between them. Germline-derived CDR1 and CDR2 are WSHSY and SAAADI. The CDR3 length is 13 residues. The CDR3 nucleotides are TGCGCCAGCGGGGGGGGACACAACTATGGCTACACCTTC. It yields the protein CASGGGHNYGYTF.

The chain recombines TRBV13 with TRBJ2-7; TRBD2 matches 9 bases. V dropped 5 bases and J dropped 0; count of bases not matched to a gene: 5. In germline, CDR1 is PRHDT, CDR2 FYEKMQ (reference sequence). CDR3 length: 15 residues. The CDR3 nucleotides are TGTGCCAGCAGCGAGACTAGCGGCCGCTCCTACGAGCAGTACTTC. Amino acid sequence: CASSETSGRSYEQYF.

This chain uses TRBV18 with TRBJ2-5, with TRBD2 as a possible D gene (5 bases). CDR1 is KGHSH and CDR2 is LQKENI in the germline V gene. Trimming took off 0 bases at V and 5 bases at J, with 16 bases between the two ends. This CDR3 region has 16 residues. In nucleotides, the CDR3 is TGTGCCAGCTCACCACCAGACGACTCTCCGGGGGAGACCCAGTACTTC. Its protein is CASSPPDDSPGETQYF.

The chain employs TRBV4-1 and TRBJ2-1; 10 positions agree with TRBD2. The trim removed 5 bases at V and 3 bases at J, leaving 10 bases unmatched. Germline CDR1 reads MGHRA; CDR2 reads YSYEKL. The CDR3 is made up of 17 amino acids. Here the CDR3 reads CASSSHPQRGGYNEQFF. DNA of the CDR3: TGCGCCAGCAGCTCTCATCCCCAGCGGGGGGGCTACAATGAGCAGTTCTTC.

The chain joins TRBV7-2 to TRBJ1-6; D is possibly TRBD1 (6 bases). The CDR3 extends over 15 amino acids. Germline-derived CDR1 and CDR2 are SGHTA and FQGNSA. The germline V and J ends were trimmed by 3 bases and 5 bases, with 11 bases remaining between them. CDR3 protein: CASSFIQGNNSPLHF. The CDR3 region has the DNA TGTGCCAGCAGCTTTATCCAGGGGAATAATTCACCCCTCCACTTT.

V and J are TRBV7-8 and TRBJ1-1; D gene unclear. The ends were cut back, 2 bases at V and 3 bases at J, with 10 bases in the middle. Germline CDR1 and CDR2: SGHVS and FQNEAQ. The CDR3 has 14 amino acids. CDR3 bases: TGTGCCAGCAGCTTAAGGCTGGGGTACACTGAAGCTTTCTTT. Its translation is CASSLRLGYTEAFF.

The chain combines TRBV4-1 with TRBJ2-1, with TRBD1 matching 8 bases. The CDR3 contains 16 residues. The V segment lost 3 bases and the J segment 4 bases; nucleotides outside the gene matches: 8. Per germline, CDR1 MGHRA and CDR2 YSYEKL. The CDR3 coding sequence is TGCGCCAGCAGCCATCGAGGAGGGGACAGGTACAATGAGCAGTTCTTC. Amino acid sequence: CASSHRGGDRYNEQFF.

The chain is built from TRBV27 and TRBJ1-6; no firm D call. CDR3 length: 16 residues. The V end lost 4 bases, the J end lost 4 bases, and 14 bases lay between the germline ends. CDR1 and CDR2 from the germline V gene are MNHEY and SMNVEV (reference sequence). CDR3 residues: CASSSSPRRYNSPLHF. The CDR3 DNA reads TGTGCCAGCAGTTCTTCCCCCAGAAGGTATAATTCACCCCTCCACTTT.

As regards this clone: Other DNA sequences in the same sample also yield this CDR3. The rearrangement uses TRBV6-5 and TRBJ1-5; D is unclear. The V end lost 0 bases, the J end lost 6 bases, and 6 bases lay between the germline ends. The CDR3 contains 13 residues. CDR1 and CDR2 (germline): MNHEY, SVGAGI. The CDR3 bases are TGTGCCAGCAGTTACTCCGAGGGTCAGCCCCAGCATTTT. Its protein is CASSYSEGQPQHF.

This chain's CDR3 is CASSMWTGSNTEAFF. CDR3 sequence (DNA): TGTGCCAGTAGTATGTGGACAGGTTCGAACACTGAAGCTTTCTTT. V usage is TRBV19 and J usage is TRBJ1-1, with TRBD1 matching 7 bases. This CDR3 has 15 residues. Losses at the gene ends were 3 bases for V and 1 base for J; bases not matched to a gene: 5. Germline loops: CDR1 LNHDA, CDR2 SQIVND (reference sequence).

With respect to this clone: Other DNA variants within this sample encode the same CDR3. The chain joins TRBV13 to TRBJ2-7, with D perhaps given as TRBD1 or TRBD2 (5 bases each). The V end was cut by 3 bases, the J end by 0 bases, with 6 bases between. The CDR3 spans 13 residues. CDR1 PRHDT and CDR2 FYEKMQ come from the germline V gene (reference sequence). The CDR3: CASSLGVSYEQYF. In DNA, the CDR3 is TGTGCCAGCAGCTTGGGGGTCTCCTACGAGCAGTACTTC.

The CDR3 nucleotides read TGTGCCAGCAGCCCAAATTCTGAGCAGTTCTTC. Translated, it gives CASSPNSEQFF. The genes are TRBV9 and TRBJ2-1; D unclear. The CDR3 extends over 11 amino acids. Trimming stripped 4 bases from V and 9 bases from J, with 8 bases between. The germline CDR1 and CDR2 sequences are SGDLS and YYNGEE.

This chain joins TRBV27 and TRBJ2-7; TRBD1 or TRBD2 may be the D gene (5 bases each). The V gene lost 0 bases and the J gene lost 6 bases, with 15 bases spanning the gap. The germline gives CDR1 MNHEY, CDR2 SMNVEV (reference sequence). The CDR3 length is 15 residues. CDR3 DNA: TGTGCCAGCAGTTTATCAGCCGGGGCGCGGGCCGAGCAGTACTTC. Its protein is CASSLSAGARAEQYF.

The table lists this clone with a count of one. This sequence joins TRBV7-2 and TRBJ2-7; D possibly corresponds to TRBD1 (5 bases). Germline V gene data show CDR1 as SGHTA and CDR2 as FQGNSA. V was shortened by 4 bases and J by 5 bases, with 24 bases between the two germline ends. This CDR3 spans 17 amino acids. The CDR3 here is CASSSLQVGLGQDEQYF. CDR3 DNA: TGTGCCAGCAGCTCACTCCAGGTGGGGCTTGGTCAGGACGAGCAGTACTTC.

The CDR3 DNA reads TGTGCCAGCAGTAGCGGGGGGGCCGATGAGCAGTTCTTC. This gives the protein CASSSGGADEQFF. This chain joins TRBV9 and TRBJ2-1, with TRBD2 matching over 11 bases. CDR1 is SGDLS, CDR2 YYNGEE, per germline. The CDR3 extends over 13 amino acids. Losses at the gene ends were 5 bases for V and 8 bases for J; bases not matched to a gene: 3. Full variable domain (remainder filled in from reference TRBV9 and TRBJ2-1): DSGVTQTPKHLITATGQRVTLRCSPRSGDLSVYWYQQSLDQGLQFLIQYYNGEERAKGNILERFSAQQFPDLHSELNLSSLELGDSALYFCASSSGGADEQFFGPGTRLTVL.

The chain has TRBV5-6 and TRBJ1-6; D ambiguous. The CDR3 extends over 12 amino acids. From germline, CDR1 is SGHDT and CDR2 YYEEEE. V was cut by 4 bases and J by 10 bases, with 9 bases left in between. CDR3 in DNA: TGTGCCAGCAGCCCCGGCGGGTCACCCCTCCACTTT. Its protein product is CASSPGGSPLHF.

This chain links TRBV5-1 with TRBJ2-2; perhaps TRBD1 as D (5 bases). This CDR3 has 13 amino acids. The germline gives CDR1 SGHRS, CDR2 YFSETQ. Trimming took 1 base from V and 7 from J, leaving 8 bases between them. CDR3 loop: CASSLPGNGELFF. The CDR3 DNA is TGCGCCAGCAGCTTGCCAGGGAACGGGGAGCTGTTTTTT.

A word on this clone: This sample includes further DNA sequences coding for the same CDR3. The chain combines TRBV6-5 with TRBJ1-2, with 7 bases aligning to TRBD1. The V segment lost 6 bases and the J segment 4 bases; nucleotides outside the gene matches: 8. From germline, CDR1 is MNHEY and CDR2 SVGAGI. The CDR3 loop spans 14 amino acids. The CDR3 nucleotides are TGTGCCAGCAGCTTCAGGGGGTTCGGCTATGGCTACACCTTC. Translated, it gives CASSFRGFGYGYTF.

The V and J genes are TRBV18 and TRBJ1-5; possibly TRBD1 for D (6 bases). V was pared by 2 bases and J by 6 bases, with 11 bases between. The CDR3 covers 14 residues. The germline gives CDR1 KGHSH, CDR2 LQKENI. This chain's CDR3 is CASSPGGGSQPQHF. As DNA, the CDR3 is TGTGCCAGCTCACCAGGAGGGGGTAGTCAGCCCCAGCATTTT.

This clone was found once. The rearrangement uses TRBV6-6 and TRBJ1-1, with 7 bases aligning to TRBD1. The CDR3 contains 13 residues. V was clipped by 7 bases and J by 6 bases; unmatched bases: 8. Germline assignment: CDR1 MNHNY and CDR2 SVGAGI (reference sequence). In DNA, the CDR3 is TGTGCCAGCAACGAAGGGGGCCAGCCTGAAGCTTTCTTT. Protein sequence: CASNEGGQPEAFF.